The 11 T cell receptor beta chains listed next were all sequenced from one sample in a study of glioma-infiltrating T cells. Using RNA template, CDR3s of TCR alpha and beta were amplified with iRepertoire arm-PCR. Using its own MiXCR run on the multiplex PCR reads, TCRdb lists one record per CDR3 protein. This repertoire shows 170,000 or so distinct CDR3 sequences, around 40% found once; its top ten account for roughly 5.2%. Sequencing used glioma tissue, nonneoplastic brain tissue, or PBMCs (not recorded which). Receptor source: a human donor with low-grade glioma or glioblastoma, undergoing nonglioma brain surgery, or in good health (not recorded which).

As for this clonotype: At one end the junction does not follow the germline gene, possibly because of a read error. The chain combines TRBV6-6 with TRBJ1-5, with D unclear. Germline-derived CDR1 and CDR2 are MNHNY and SVGAGI (reference sequence). CDR3 length: 12 amino acids. The CDR3 DNA follows: TGTGCAAGCAGTTACAACAATCAGCCCAAGCATTTT. It translates to CASSYNNQPKHF.

This clonotype has at least ten counts. V gene TRBV27 combines with J gene TRBJ2-3; D is possibly TRBD1 or TRBD2 (5 bases each). The ends were cut back, 4 bases at V and 3 bases at J, with 8 bases in the middle. Germline CDR1 reads MNHEY; CDR2 reads SMNVEV (reference sequence). This CDR3 contains 13 residues. CDR3 residues: CASSSGATDTQYF. CDR3 sequence (DNA): TGTGCCAGCAGTTCCGGGGCTACAGATACGCAGTATTTT.

This clonotype has at least ten counts. V usage is TRBV4-1 and J usage is TRBJ1-2; unclear D gene. Between the trimmed V and J ends, which lost 2 bases and 8 bases, there was a span of 12 bases. Germline assignment: CDR1 MGHRA and CDR2 YSYEKL. There are 13 residues in the CDR3. This CDR3 is CASSQNRLRGYTF. The CDR3 coding sequence is TGCGCCAGCAGCCAAAACAGACTGAGGGGCTACACCTTC.

Note on this clonotype: Possible read error: a much larger clone is one base away. This chain uses TRBV25-1 with TRBJ2-7; TRBD2 might be the D (5 bases). Trimming stripped 9 bases from V and 3 bases from J, with 9 bases between. This CDR3 is built from 11 residues. Germline loops: CDR1 MGHDK, CDR2 SYGVNS. The CDR3 DNA follows: TGTGCCAGAACTGGAGGCTACGAGCAGTACTTC. This sequence encodes CARTGGYEQYF.

Worth noting for this clonotype: This may arise from a read error, as a much more abundant clone is one base away. The chain is built from TRBV6-1 and TRBJ2-2, with TRBD1 matching 9 bases. The germline CDR1 and CDR2 sequences are MNHNS and SASEGT. V lost 9 bases to trimming and J lost 5 bases; unmatched junction nucleotides: 13. The CDR3 loop spans 16 amino acids. CDR3: CARGVSGGTGTGELFF. The CDR3 DNA sequence: TGTGCCAGGGGCGTATCCGGTGGGACAGGGACCGGGGAGCTGTTTTTT.

Ten or more counts support this clonotype. The rearrangement links TRBV6-4 to TRBJ1-5; D not resolved. Trimming removed 8 bases from V and 4 bases from J, with 12 bases in between. There are 13 residues in the CDR3. Germline CDR1 and CDR2: MRHNA and SNTAGT. CDR3 protein: CASLWLTNQPQHF. In DNA form, the CDR3 reads TGTGCCAGCCTCTGGCTGACAAATCAGCCCCAGCATTTT.

This clonotype was detected many times. J is TRBJ2-4 and V is TRBV2; D tentatively reads TRBD1 or TRBD2 (5 bases each). This CDR3 is 11 amino acids long. Germline values: CDR1 SNHLY, CDR2 FYNNEI. Trimming removed 5 bases at V and 16 bases at J, with 15 bases between. This CDR3 reads CASSRDGEGYF. The CDR3 DNA reads TGTGCCAGCAGTCGGGACGGGGAAGGCTACTTC.

The chain has TRBV14 and TRBJ2-5, with D possibly called TRBD1 or TRBD2 (5 bases each). The CDR3 is 14 residues long. Germline V gene sequence: CDR1 SGHDN, CDR2 FVKESK. With 6 bases removed from V and 4 bases from J, the gap between germline ends came to 15 bases. The CDR3 loop reads CASSRDEGRETQYF. The CDR3, as DNA: TGTGCCAGCAGTAGGGACGAGGGTAGAGAGACCCAGTACTTC.

As to this clonotype: It may be a read error: a sequence one base away is much more abundant. The chain couples TRBV4-2 to TRBJ1-1; D perhaps matches TRBD1 (5 bases). This CDR3 spans 14 amino acids. The germline gives CDR1 LGHNA, CDR2 YNFKEQ. DNA for the CDR3: TGTGCCAGCAGCCAAGCCGGGGCCCCTCCGCGGGCTCTCTTT. Translation: CASSQAGAPPRALF.

This clonotype was seen repeatedly, ten times or more. The chain employs TRBV20-1 and TRBJ2-3, with D possibly matching TRBD2 (5 bases). CDR1 and CDR2 (germline): DFQATT, SNEGSKA (reference sequence). The CDR3 has 13 amino acids. Deletions cut 5 bases from V and 2 bases from J, with 11 bases between. The CDR3 nucleotides are TGCAGTGCTCCTCCGCGGGTCACAGATACGCAGTATTTT. This gives the protein CSAPPRVTDTQYF.

Turning to this clonotype: At one end the junction does not follow the germline gene, possibly because of a read error. The chain recombines TRBV6-1 with TRBJ1-5; D not certain. CDR1 and CDR2 (germline): MNHNS, SASEGT. There are 12 residues in the CDR3. CDR3 loop: CAGSDGSQPQRF. The CDR3 coding sequence is TGTGCCGGCAGTGATGGAAGCCAGCCCCAGCGTTTT.